This T cell receptor beta chain is drawn from a study of blood T cell repertoires in COVID-19. Clones were sequenced by immunoSEQ multiplex PCR, and TCRdb holds only the in-frame ones, with some missing. Of a few hundred thousand clones in the sample, around nine tenths were seen once. CDR3 length: 15 amino acids. Per germline, CDR1 LNHDA and CDR2 SQIVND (reference sequence). V was pared by 4 bases and J by 2 bases, with 11 bases between. This TCR derives from a woman aged 55-70 years with COVID-19, enrolled during active disease. The sequencing input was peripheral blood. The V and J genes are TRBV19 and TRBJ1-4; D perhaps matches TRBD1 (6 bases). DNA of the CDR3: TGTGCCAGTAGTACAACAGGGTTGACTAATGAAAAACTGTTTTTT. It is translated as CASSTTGLTNEKLFF. The entire variable domain, with the rest obtained from reference TRBV19 and TRBJ1-4, is as follows: DGGITQSPKYLFRKEGQNVTLSCEQNLNHDAMYWYRQDPGQGLRLIYYSQIVNDFQKGDIAEGYSVSREKKESFPLTVTSAQKNPTAFYLCASSTTGLTNEKLFFGSGTQLSVL.